Following are 9 T cell receptor beta chains from one sample sequenced in a study of regulatory T cells in long-lasting Graves disease. iRepertoire HTBI primers and Arm-PCR of CDR3 regions built TCR beta libraries. TCRdb reprocessed the multiplex PCR reads with MiXCR, giving one entry per CDR3 protein. The repertoire includes around 300,000 distinct CDR3 sequences, 20% to 25% of them detected once, and more than 50% sits in the top ten. Time point meaning: persistent/refractory GD, antithyroid drugs over 5 years with positive TRAb. Extracted PBMC RNA gave rise to the TCR library. This sample comprised peripheral blood mononuclear cells (PBMCs), obtained when the disease was refractory, from a patient treated with antithyroid drugs. Receptor source: a female donor with Graves disease.

This clonotype came up a few times. The missing conserved phenylalanine or tryptophan at the end of this CDR3 makes a read error likely. This chain connects TRBV30 to TRBJ1-6; D is unclear. The germline V and J ends were trimmed by 0 bases and 5 bases, with 11 bases remaining between them. Looked up from germline, CDR1 is GTSNPN and CDR2 is SVGIG (reference sequence). The CDR3 runs to 15 residues. CDR3 bases: TGTGCCTGGAGTGTCGCGAGTGGCCATAATTCACCCCTCCACTAT. Translating it yields CAWSVASGHNSPLHY.

Details on this clonotype: This may be a read error, as it is one base from a much larger clone. This chain connects TRBV6-2 or TRBV6-3 to TRBJ1-3; 7 nucleotides match TRBD1. Germline loops: CDR1 MNHEY, CDR2 SVGEGT. The CDR3 consists of 17 residues. CDR3 in DNA: TGTGCCAGCAGCCCGGGACAGCTCCGACTCTCTGGAGACACCATATATTTT. Translated: CASSPGQLRLSGDTIYF.

The chain joins TRBV4-2 to TRBJ2-7, with D tentatively TRBD1 or TRBD2 (5 bases each). Per germline, CDR1 LGHNA and CDR2 YNFKEQ. The CDR3 runs 15 residues. V lost 1 base and J lost 7, with 17 bases in between. The chain's CDR3 is CASSQGQGDGREQYF. The CDR3 region has the DNA TGTGCCAGCAGCCAAGGTCAAGGGGACGGTCGGGAGCAGTACTTC.

The sample holds many counts of this clonotype. The V and J genes are TRBV12-3 or TRBV12-4 and TRBJ1-1; TRBD1 is a possible D gene (5 bases). The V and J ends lost 5 bases and 5 bases respectively, with 15 bases between them. The CDR3 is made up of 14 amino acids. In DNA form, the CDR3 reads TGTGCCAGCAGTCCTAACAGGAAGTTTACTGAAGCTTTCTTT. Its protein is CASSPNRKFTEAFF.

Here the CDR3 reads CASSSPGRRETQYF. Written as DNA, the CDR3 is TGTGCCAGTAGTTCCCCAGGACGGCGAGAGACCCAGTACTTC. This chain uses TRBV19 with TRBJ2-5; D gene unclear. V was trimmed by 5 bases and J by 4 bases, leaving 14 bases between them. The CDR3 contains 14 residues. The germline V gene has CDR1 LNHDA and CDR2 SQIVND (reference sequence).

This clonotype was observed a few times. The V call is TRBV20-1, the J call TRBJ2-1; D may be TRBD2 (6 bases). Germline CDR1 DFQATT, CDR2 SNEGSKA (reference sequence). The V end lost 5 bases, the J end lost 6 bases, and 14 bases lay between the germline ends. The CDR3 is 13 residues long. The DNA of the CDR3 is TGCAGTGCTTGCCAAGCGGGCATCAATGAGCAGTTCTTC. This translates into CSACQAGINEQFF.

The chain uses TRBV7-2 and TRBJ2-7, with D possibly called TRBD1 or TRBD2 (7 bases each). V lost 2 bases and J 6 bases, leaving 17 bases between the germline ends. Per germline, CDR1 SGHTA and CDR2 FQGNSA. This CDR3 comprises 15 residues. This CDR3 is CASSLTGQGEGEQYF. CDR3 nucleotide sequence: TGTGCCAGCAGCTTAACAGGGCAGGGGGAGGGCGAGCAGTACTTC.

The chain joins TRBV9 to TRBJ2-2, with a tentative D call TRBD1 (6 bases). The CDR3 runs to 16 residues. Germline V gene data show CDR1 as SGDLS and CDR2 as YYNGEE. Trimming cost V 5 bases and J 2 bases, with 16 bases left between them. This CDR3 reads CASSPGANPNTGELFF. DNA of the CDR3: TGTGCCAGCAGTCCAGGGGCGAACCCAAACACCGGGGAGCTGTTTTTT.

This rearrangement joins TRBV5-1 to TRBJ1-1, with D uncertain. Trimming removed 0 bases at V and 5 bases at J, with 14 bases between. This CDR3 has 15 amino acids. Germline assignment: CDR1 SGHRS and CDR2 YFSETQ. The CDR3 here is CASSLEGPRETEAFF. The CDR3 nucleotides read TGCGCCAGCAGCTTGGAAGGGCCCCGGGAGACTGAAGCTTTCTTT.